The rows below give T cell receptor beta chains drawn from one sample of a study of control samples from healthy donors and cancer patients. Clones were sequenced by immunoSEQ multiplex PCR, and TCRdb holds only the in-frame ones, with some missing. The table shows tens of thousands of clones, with 89% occurring only once. Sample: blood. The receptors come from a man aged 50 to 59 in good health. The conserved cysteine and the conserved F or W are not part of the CDR3 here. The size entry is marked missing in some rows and otherwise reads once, few, many or a size class.

V gene,clone size,J gene,CDR3 protein
TRBV5-1,-,TRBJ2-7,ASSLNPGNAYEQY
TRBV25-1,-,TRBJ2-7,ASSGPSGVHEQY
TRBV7-9,-,TRBJ2-2,ASNSDSNTGELF
TRBV29-1,-,TRBJ1-1,SVARRQGESEAF
TRBV27,-,TRBJ1-2,ASSLWRGAGYT
TRBV3-1/TRBV3-2,-,TRBJ2-4,ASSPYGLAGQAKNIQY
TRBV6-6,-,TRBJ2-1,ASKAGGLGNEQF
TRBV11-2,-,TRBJ2-4,ASSYRPGRASDKNIQY
TRBV4-1,-,TRBJ2-2,ASSQDEGSLIGELF
TRBV27,-,TRBJ1-5,ASRQGGGNQPQH
TRBV27,-,TRBJ2-2,ASSISLHRRLKGPSGELF
TRBV19,-,TRBJ1-1,ASTRGGSRNTEAF
TRBV7-3,-,TRBJ1-6,ASSLTGSSYNSPLH
TRBV6-5,-,TRBJ2-1,ASTMTGGYNEQF
TRBV7-2,-,TRBJ2-7,ASSFGGTTYEQY
TRBV7-2,-,TRBJ1-3,ASSTGTLGNTIY
TRBV9,-,TRBJ1-1,ASSSDRRTNTEAF
TRBV6-1,-,TRBJ1-1,ASSEGPGLTEAF
TRBV10-2,-,TRBJ1-1,ASVRIRNTEAF
TRBV7-2,-,TRBJ2-5,ASSLWRETQY
TRBV6-1,-,TRBJ2-7,ASSEFRTGVRGMGEQY
TRBV7-2,-,TRBJ2-7,ASSLLAGGSSYEQY
TRBV3-1/TRBV3-2,-,TRBJ2-1,ASSQVKLSYNEQF
TRBV11-2,few,TRBJ1-2,ASSLGLTGYGYT
TRBV7-9,-,TRBJ2-5,ASSLGQGIETQY
TRBV2,once,TRBJ2-7,ASSEFNYEQY
TRBV9,-,TRBJ1-4,ASSPGWGNEKLF
TRBV3-1/TRBV3-2,-,TRBJ1-4,ASSPTLNEKLF
TRBV7-2,few,TRBJ1-1,ASSPPMNTEAF
TRBV12-3/TRBV12-4,-,TRBJ1-5,ASTKGGGQPQH
TRBV6-2/TRBV6-3,-,TRBJ1-2,ASSYATDRGGYT
TRBV5-4,once,TRBJ2-3,ASSFSQLEDTQY
TRBV24-1,-,TRBJ2-5,ATSAAGTSRRPETQY
TRBV7-2,-,TRBJ2-3,ASSLAPGGRQDTQY
TRBV19,-,TRBJ1-2,ASSTATNYGYT
TRBV6-5,-,TRBJ1-1,ASSYGEVRSEAF
TRBV18,-,TRBJ1-1,ASSPSPPGRNTEAF
TRBV7-9,-,TRBJ2-2,ASSLGRGWGTGELF
TRBV5-1,once,TRBJ2-5,ASSPAVQETQY
TRBV9,-,TRBJ1-2,ASSVAATQPYGYT
TRBV3-1/TRBV3-2,once,TRBJ2-1,ASSQDSLYNEQF
TRBV12-5,-,TRBJ2-7,ASGLGDYEQY